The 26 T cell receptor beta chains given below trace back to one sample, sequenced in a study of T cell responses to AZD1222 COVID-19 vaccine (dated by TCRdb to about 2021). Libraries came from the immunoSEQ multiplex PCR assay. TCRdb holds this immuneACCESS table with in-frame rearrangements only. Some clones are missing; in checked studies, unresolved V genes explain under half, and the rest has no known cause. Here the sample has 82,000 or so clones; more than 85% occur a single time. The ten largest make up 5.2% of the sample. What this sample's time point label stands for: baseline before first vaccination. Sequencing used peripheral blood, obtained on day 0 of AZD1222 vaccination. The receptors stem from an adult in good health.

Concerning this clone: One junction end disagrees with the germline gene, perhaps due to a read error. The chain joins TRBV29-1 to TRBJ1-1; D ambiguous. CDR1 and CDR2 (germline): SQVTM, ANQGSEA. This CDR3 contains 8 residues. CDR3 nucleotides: TGCAGCGTCGAAGGAGCTTTCTTT. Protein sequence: CSVEGAFF.

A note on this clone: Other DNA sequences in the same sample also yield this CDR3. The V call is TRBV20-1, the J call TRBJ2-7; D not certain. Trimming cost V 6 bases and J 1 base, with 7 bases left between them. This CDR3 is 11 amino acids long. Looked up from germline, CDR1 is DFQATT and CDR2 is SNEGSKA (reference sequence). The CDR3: CSARASYEQYF. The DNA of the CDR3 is TGCAGTGCCCGGGCTTCCTACGAGCAGTACTTC.

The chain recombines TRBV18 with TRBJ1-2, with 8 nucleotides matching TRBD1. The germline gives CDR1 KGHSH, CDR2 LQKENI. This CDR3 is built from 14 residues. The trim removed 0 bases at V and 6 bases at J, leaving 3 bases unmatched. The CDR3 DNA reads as TGTGCCAGCTCACCACCGGAGGACAGGGATGGCTACACCTTC. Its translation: CASSPPEDRDGYTF.

This CDR3 reads CASSPGRGGNTEAFF. The CDR3 nucleotides read TGTGCCAGCAGCCCAGGGAGGGGGGGAAACACTGAAGCTTTCTTT. The chain employs TRBV3-1 (or the pseudogene TRBV3-2) and TRBJ1-1, with D perhaps TRBD1 (6 bases). Deletions cut 4 bases from V and 2 bases from J, with 14 bases between. The CDR3 contains 15 residues. The germline V gene has CDR1 LGHDT and CDR2 YNNKEL (reference sequence).

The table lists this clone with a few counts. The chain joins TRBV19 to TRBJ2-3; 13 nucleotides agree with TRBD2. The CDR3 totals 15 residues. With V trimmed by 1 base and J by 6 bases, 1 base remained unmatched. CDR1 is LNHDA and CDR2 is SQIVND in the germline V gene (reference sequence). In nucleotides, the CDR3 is TGTGCCAGTAGTATAGTGACTAGCGGGGGGGATACGCAGTATTTT. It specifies CASSIVTSGGDTQYF.

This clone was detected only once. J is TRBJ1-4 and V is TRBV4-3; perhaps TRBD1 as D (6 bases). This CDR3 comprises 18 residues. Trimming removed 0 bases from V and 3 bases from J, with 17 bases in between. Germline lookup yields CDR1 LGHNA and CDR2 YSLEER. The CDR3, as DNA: TGCGCCAGCAGCCAAGATTGGGCAGGGGCGCTGGCTAATGAAAAACTGTTTTTT. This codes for CASSQDWAGALANEKLFF.

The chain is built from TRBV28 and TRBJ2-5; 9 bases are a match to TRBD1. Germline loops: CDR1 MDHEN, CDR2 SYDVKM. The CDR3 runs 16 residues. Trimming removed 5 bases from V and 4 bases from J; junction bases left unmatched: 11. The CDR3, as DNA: TGTGCCAGCAGTATATCTCTGGGACAGGGCCGAGAGACCCAGTACTTC. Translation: CASSISLGQGRETQYF.

Here the CDR3 DNA reads TGCGCCAGCAGCGTATCCCGGGACAAGGGACGATACAATGAGCAGTTCTTC. Translated, it gives CASSVSRDKGRYNEQFF. The chain is built from TRBV5-1 and TRBJ2-1; D might be TRBD1 (6 bases). Germline CDR1 is SGHRS and CDR2 is YFSETQ. The V end was cut by 4 bases, the J end by 4 bases, with 21 bases between. This CDR3 contains 17 residues. Full variable domain (remainder filled in from reference TRBV5-1 and TRBJ2-1): KAGVTQTPRYLIKTRGQQVTLSCSPISGHRSVSWYQQTPGQGLQFLFEYFSETQRNKGNFPGRFSGRQFSNSRSEMNVSTLELGDSALYLCASSVSRDKGRYNEQFFGPGTRLTVL.

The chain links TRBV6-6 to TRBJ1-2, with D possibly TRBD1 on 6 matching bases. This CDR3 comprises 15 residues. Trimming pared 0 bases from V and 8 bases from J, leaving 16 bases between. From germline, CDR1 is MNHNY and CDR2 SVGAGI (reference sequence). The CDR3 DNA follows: TGTGCCAGCAGTTACTCCCCGGAGGGGGGGCGCGGCTACACCTTC. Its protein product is CASSYSPEGGRGYTF.

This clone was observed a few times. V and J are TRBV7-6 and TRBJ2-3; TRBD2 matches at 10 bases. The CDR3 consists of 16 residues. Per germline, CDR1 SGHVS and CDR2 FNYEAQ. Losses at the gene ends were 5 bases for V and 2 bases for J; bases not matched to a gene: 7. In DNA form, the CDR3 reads TGTGCCAGCAGCCCCGATAGCGGGGGGCTCACAGATACGCAGTATTTT. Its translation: CASSPDSGGLTDTQYF.

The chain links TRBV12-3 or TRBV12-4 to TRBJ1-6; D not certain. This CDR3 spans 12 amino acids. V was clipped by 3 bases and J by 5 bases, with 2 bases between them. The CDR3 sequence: CASSLNNSPLHF. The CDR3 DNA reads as TGTGCCAGCAGTTTGAATAATTCACCCCTCCACTTT.

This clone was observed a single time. The CDR3 is CASSVATGGNYGYTF. CDR3 nucleotide sequence: TGTGCCAGCAGCGTAGCTACCGGGGGGAATTATGGCTACACCTTC. The V and J genes are TRBV9 and TRBJ1-2; TRBD1 is a possible D gene (5 bases). The CDR3 length is 15 residues. V was shortened by 0 bases and J by 5 bases, with 14 bases between the two germline ends. Germline V gives CDR1 SGDLS, CDR2 YYNGEE.

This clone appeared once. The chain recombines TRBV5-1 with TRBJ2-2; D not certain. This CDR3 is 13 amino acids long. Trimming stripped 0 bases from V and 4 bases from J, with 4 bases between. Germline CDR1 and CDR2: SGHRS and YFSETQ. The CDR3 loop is CASSLEGTGELFF. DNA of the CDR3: TGCGCCAGCAGCTTGGAGGGCACCGGGGAGCTGTTTTTT.

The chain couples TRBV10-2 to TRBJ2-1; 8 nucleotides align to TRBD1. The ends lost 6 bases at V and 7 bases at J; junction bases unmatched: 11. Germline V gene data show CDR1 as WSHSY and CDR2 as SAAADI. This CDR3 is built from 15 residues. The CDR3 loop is CASRPRTGFGNEQFF. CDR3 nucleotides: TGCGCCAGCAGGCCGAGGACAGGGTTCGGAAATGAGCAGTTCTTC.

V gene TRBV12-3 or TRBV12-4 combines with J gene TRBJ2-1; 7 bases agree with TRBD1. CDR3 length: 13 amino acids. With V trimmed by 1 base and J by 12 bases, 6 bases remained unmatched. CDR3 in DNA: TGTGCCAGCAGTTTAGGTTGGCAGGGGGTGCAGTTCTTC. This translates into CASSLGWQGVQFF.

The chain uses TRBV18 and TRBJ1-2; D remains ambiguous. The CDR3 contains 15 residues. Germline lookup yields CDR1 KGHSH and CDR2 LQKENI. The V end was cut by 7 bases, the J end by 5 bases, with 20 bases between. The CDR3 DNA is TGTGCCAGCTGGCGGCAGGACCCTTTAATATATGGCTACACCTTC. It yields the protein CASWRQDPLIYGYTF.

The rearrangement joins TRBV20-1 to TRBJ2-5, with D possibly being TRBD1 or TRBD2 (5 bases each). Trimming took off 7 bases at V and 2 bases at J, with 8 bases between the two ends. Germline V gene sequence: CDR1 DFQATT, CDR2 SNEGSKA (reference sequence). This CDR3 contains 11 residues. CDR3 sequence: CSGEGQETQYF. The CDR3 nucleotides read TGCAGTGGAGAGGGGCAAGAGACCCAGTACTTC.

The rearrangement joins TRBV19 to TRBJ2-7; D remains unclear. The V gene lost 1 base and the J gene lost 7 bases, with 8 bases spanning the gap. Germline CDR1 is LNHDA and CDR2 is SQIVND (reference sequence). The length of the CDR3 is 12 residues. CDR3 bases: TGTGCCAGTAGTATAGTAGGGCGAGAGCAGTACTTC. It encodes CASSIVGREQYF.

The CDR3 sequence: CASSQGGMGRNQPQHF. The CDR3 DNA sequence: TGTGCCAGCAGCCAAGGGGGTATGGGCCGAAATCAGCCCCAGCATTTT. The chain employs TRBV3-1 (or the pseudogene TRBV3-2) and TRBJ1-5; no definite D call. The germline V gene encodes CDR1 LGHDT and CDR2 YNNKEL (reference sequence). The CDR3 extends over 16 amino acids. Trimming removed 1 base from V and 4 bases from J, with 14 bases in between.

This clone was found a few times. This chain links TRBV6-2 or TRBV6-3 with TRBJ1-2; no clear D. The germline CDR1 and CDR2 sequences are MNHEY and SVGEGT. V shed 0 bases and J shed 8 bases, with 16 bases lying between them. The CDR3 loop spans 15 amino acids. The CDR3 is CASSYSVASRRGYTF. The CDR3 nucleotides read TGTGCCAGCAGTTACTCGGTAGCCAGTCGGAGGGGCTACACCTTC.

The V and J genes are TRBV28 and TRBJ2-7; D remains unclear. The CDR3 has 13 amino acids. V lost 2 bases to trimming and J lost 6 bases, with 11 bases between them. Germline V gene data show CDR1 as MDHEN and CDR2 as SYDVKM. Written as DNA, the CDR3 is TGTGCCAGCAGTTTACCTTCTTTCGGCGAGCAGTACTTC. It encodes CASSLPSFGEQYF.

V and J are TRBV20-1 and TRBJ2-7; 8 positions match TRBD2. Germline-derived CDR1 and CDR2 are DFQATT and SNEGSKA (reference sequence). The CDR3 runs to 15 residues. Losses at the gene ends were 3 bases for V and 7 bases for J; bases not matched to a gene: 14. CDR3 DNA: TGCAGTGCTAGTAAGCTAACGGGGGGGCGGCAAGAGCAGTACTTC. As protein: CSASKLTGGRQEQYF.

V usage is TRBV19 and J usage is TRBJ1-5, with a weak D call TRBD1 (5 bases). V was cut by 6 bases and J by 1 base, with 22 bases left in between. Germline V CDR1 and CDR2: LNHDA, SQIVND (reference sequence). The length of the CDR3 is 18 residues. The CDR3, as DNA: TGTGCCAGTAGGAGGGGAATACTCAGTACAACGAGCAATCAGCCCCAGCATTTT. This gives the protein CASRRGILSTTSNQPQHF.

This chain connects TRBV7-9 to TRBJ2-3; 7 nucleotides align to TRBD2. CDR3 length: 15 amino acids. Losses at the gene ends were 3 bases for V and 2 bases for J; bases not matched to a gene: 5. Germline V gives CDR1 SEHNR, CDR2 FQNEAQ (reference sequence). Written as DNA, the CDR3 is TGTGCCAGCAGCTTGGCGGGGGATTACACAGATACGCAGTATTTT. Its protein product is CASSLAGDYTDTQYF. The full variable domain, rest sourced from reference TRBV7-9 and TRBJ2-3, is DTGVSQNPRHKITKRGQNVTFRCDPISEHNRLYWYRQTLGQGPEFLTYFQNEAQLEKSRLLSDRFSAERPKGSFSTLEIQRTEQGDSAMYLCASSLAGDYTDTQYFGPGTRLTVL.

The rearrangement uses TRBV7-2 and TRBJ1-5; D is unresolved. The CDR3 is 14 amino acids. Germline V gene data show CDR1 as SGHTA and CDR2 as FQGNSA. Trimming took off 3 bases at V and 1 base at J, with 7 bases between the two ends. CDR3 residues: CASSFKGSNQPQHF. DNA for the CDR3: TGTGCCAGCAGCTTCAAAGGAAGCAATCAGCCCCAGCATTTT.

The CDR3 region has the DNA TGTGCCTGGAGTGTACGGGTGGGCGACACTGAAGCTTTCTTT. This translates into CAWSVRVGDTEAFF. The chain employs TRBV30 and TRBJ1-1; D is undetermined. This CDR3 has 14 residues. The germline gives CDR1 GTSNPN, CDR2 SVGIG (reference sequence). The V gene lost 0 bases and the J gene lost 3 bases, with 11 bases spanning the gap. Supplemented by reference TRBV30 and TRBJ1-1, the full variable domain reads SQTIHQWPATLVQPVGSPLSLECTVEGTSNPNLYWYRQAAGRGLQLLFYSVGIGQISSEVPQNLSASRPQDRQFILSSKKLLLSDSGFYLCAWSVRVGDTEAFFGQGTRLTVV.